Below, 28 T cell receptor beta chains from the same sample are listed, as sequenced in a study of T cell changes during pregnancy in multiple sclerosis. Profiled with immunoSEQ multiplex PCR; TCRdb holds only in-frame clones, not every one. The sample records 100,000 or so clones, 90% being singletons. The sequencing here drew on peripheral blood, taken in the second trimester of pregnancy. These receptor sequences come from a female donor in good health, enrolled as a control in a pregnancy study.

The DNA for the CDR3 is TGTGCCAGCAGCGCTCGCACGGGACTAGCAGACACGTACCAAGAGACCCAGTACTTC. Its protein is CASSARTGLADTYQETQYF. The genes are TRBV7-9 and TRBJ2-5, with 9 nucleotides matching TRBD2. Germline V gene sequence: CDR1 SEHNR, CDR2 FQNEAQ (reference sequence). The CDR3 has 19 residues. V dropped 5 bases and J dropped 0; count of bases not matched to a gene: 16.

This chain links TRBV7-9 with TRBJ1-2; 8 bases fit TRBD1. CDR3 length: 18 amino acids. Losses at the gene ends were 2 bases for V and 0 bases for J; bases not matched to a gene: 11. Germline V gives CDR1 SEHNR, CDR2 FQNEAQ (reference sequence). CDR3 residues: CASSLYPSRDRTNYGYTF. CDR3 DNA: TGTGCCAGCAGCTTATACCCAAGCCGGGACAGGACTAACTATGGCTACACCTTC.

This chain connects TRBV4-1 to TRBJ2-7; 9 bases fit TRBD1. Germline CDR1 and CDR2: MGHRA and YSYEKL. V shed 4 bases, J shed 2 bases, and the junction held 9 bases outside the gene matches. CDR3 length equals 16 residues. The CDR3 protein is CASSPAGDREPYEQYF. The CDR3 DNA follows: TGCGCCAGCAGCCCCGCCGGGGACAGGGAACCCTACGAGCAGTACTTC.

The chain combines TRBV28 with TRBJ2-1, with 8 bases aligning to TRBD1. The CDR3 contains 15 residues. Germline V CDR1 and CDR2: MDHEN, SYDVKM. Trimming cost V 8 bases and J 8 bases; bases outside gene matches: 14. This CDR3 is CASFASGQVFHEQFF. As DNA, the CDR3 is TGTGCCAGCTTTGCTTCGGGACAGGTTTTCCATGAGCAGTTCTTC.

This clone was found once. The rearrangement joins TRBV5-1 to TRBJ2-1, with TRBD1 matching 7 bases. The CDR3 has 13 residues. Losses at the gene ends were 4 bases for V and 8 bases for J; bases not matched to a gene: 6. The germline V gene has CDR1 SGHRS and CDR2 YFSETQ. Here the CDR3 reads CASSLTGNHEQFF. As DNA, the CDR3 is TGCGCCAGCAGCCTGACAGGGAACCATGAGCAGTTCTTC.

V gene TRBV4-1 combines with J gene TRBJ1-5; a possible D gene is TRBD1 (6 bases). From germline, CDR1 is MGHRA and CDR2 YSYEKL. The CDR3 extends over 17 amino acids. Between the trimmed V and J ends, which lost 4 bases and 0 bases, there was a span of 16 bases. The chain's CDR3 is CASSRGGAAYSNQPQHF. The CDR3 coding sequence is TGCGCCAGCAGCCGAGGGGGGGCGGCGTATAGCAATCAGCCCCAGCATTTT.

The V call is TRBV11-2, the J call TRBJ1-2, with TRBD1 as a possible D gene (5 bases). Germline V CDR1 and CDR2: SGHAT, FQNNGV. Trimming cost V 2 bases and J 7 bases, with 14 bases left between them. The CDR3 runs to 14 residues. The CDR3 region is CASSLLDTPGGYTF. Written as DNA, the CDR3 is TGTGCCAGCAGCTTATTGGACACACCGGGTGGCTACACCTTC. Full variable domain (outside the CDR3, taken from reference TRBV11-2 and TRBJ1-2): EAGVAQSPRYKIIEKRQSVAFWCNPISGHATLYWYQQILGQGPKLLIQFQNNGVVDDSQLPKDRFSAERLKGVDSTLKIQPAKLEDSAVYLCASSLLDTPGGYTFGSGTRLTVV.

This clone occurred once. CDR3 DNA: TGTGCCAGCAGCCTCTCAACAGGGGCCAAAAACATTCAGTACTTC. Translation: CASSLSTGAKNIQYF. The genes are TRBV7-2 and TRBJ2-4, with D possibly matching TRBD1 (6 bases). The CDR3 totals 15 residues. Germline lookup yields CDR1 SGHTA and CDR2 FQGNSA. V gave up 5 bases and J gave up 1 base, with 12 bases separating them.

This sequence joins TRBV14 and TRBJ2-7; TRBD2 might be the D (6 bases). CDR1 SGHDN and CDR2 FVKESK come from the germline V gene. The germline V and J ends were trimmed by 1 base and 2 bases, with 12 bases remaining between them. The CDR3 sequence is 15 residues long. The DNA for the CDR3 is TGTGCCAGCAGCCAAGTATCGGGGGTTCCCTACGAGCAGTACTTC. Translated, it gives CASSQVSGVPYEQYF.

The chain couples TRBV14 to TRBJ1-1; D perhaps matches TRBD1 (6 bases). The CDR3 is made up of 17 amino acids. Germline V lookup: CDR1 SGHDN, CDR2 FVKESK. Between the trimmed V and J ends, which lost 0 bases and 11 bases, there was a span of 25 bases. DNA for the CDR3: TGTGCCAGCAGCCAAGAAAGGAAAAGGGGGGGGCTGAGACAGGCTTTCTTT. Protein: CASSQERKRGGLRQAFF.

The chain links TRBV5-4 to TRBJ2-5, with D unclear. The end of the DNA is better explained by TRBJ2-7, so the J call may be wrong. Germline V gene data show CDR1 as SGHNT and CDR2 as YYREEE (reference sequence). The CDR3 totals 15 residues. The CDR3 is CASSLNSLNSYEQYF. The CDR3 region has the DNA TGTGCCAGCAGCTTGAACAGCCTGAACTCCTACGAGCAGTACTTC.

This chain connects TRBV5-1 to TRBJ2-1, with no clear D. Germline lookup yields CDR1 SGHRS and CDR2 YFSETQ. Trimming took off 6 bases at V and 7 bases at J, with 14 bases between the two ends. CDR3 size: 13 residues. For the CDR3, the DNA is TGCGCCAGCACCTCGGGTCCTTTGAATGAGCAGTTCTTC. It specifies CASTSGPLNEQFF.

The chain carries TRBV2 and TRBJ2-1, with a weak D call TRBD1 (6 bases). In germline, CDR1 is SNHLY, CDR2 FYNNEI. The CDR3 loop spans 15 amino acids. The V and J ends lost 5 bases and 6 bases respectively, with 17 bases between them. The CDR3: CASSQNRAPGNEQFF. As DNA, the CDR3 is TGTGCCAGCAGTCAGAACAGGGCGCCTGGCAATGAGCAGTTCTTC. Looking up the rest from reference TRBV2 and TRBJ2-1 gives the full variable domain: EPEVTQTPSHQVTQMGQEVILRCVPISNHLYFYWYRQILGQKVEFLVSFYNNEISEKSEIFDDQFSVERPDGSNFTLKIRSTKLEDSAMYFCASSQNRAPGNEQFFGPGTRLTVL.

The V gene is TRBV6-5, the J gene TRBJ2-1; TRBD1 is a possible D gene (5 bases). Trimming took 0 bases from V and 6 from J, leaving 15 bases between them. CDR1 and CDR2 (germline): MNHEY, SVGAGI. The CDR3 loop spans 16 amino acids. CDR3 DNA: TGTGCCAGCAGTTACTCGTGGGGTCGAACAGGCAATGAGCAGTTCTTC. This translates into CASSYSWGRTGNEQFF.

DNA for the CDR3: TGTGCCATTACTTTGGGGACAGGGCGTCCTAACTATGGCTACACCTTC. Its translation is CAITLGTGRPNYGYTF. This chain uses TRBV6-6 with TRBJ1-2, with TRBD1 matching over 9 bases. J gave up 0 bases and V 10 bases, and 12 bases lay outside the gene matches. The CDR3 is made up of 16 amino acids. Germline loops: CDR1 MNHNY, CDR2 SVGAGI (reference sequence).

In this sample, this clone turned up a few times. The chain joins TRBV6-5 to TRBJ1-2; possible D gene TRBD1, 5 bases. The CDR3 consists of 14 residues. Germline V gene sequence: CDR1 MNHEY, CDR2 SVGAGI. The ends were cut back, 1 base at V and 3 bases at J, with 9 bases in the middle. The CDR3 DNA reads as TGTGCCAGCAGTTACTTGGGGGGTTACTATGGCTACACCTTC. Encoded protein: CASSYLGGYYGYTF.

The V and J genes are TRBV2 and TRBJ2-5; 7 nucleotides align to TRBD2. The CDR3 runs to 13 residues. The V segment lost 5 bases and the J segment 3 bases; nucleotides outside the gene matches: 3. Germline V lookup: CDR1 SNHLY, CDR2 FYNNEI. This CDR3 reads CASSWGGEETQYF. The CDR3 nucleotides are TGTGCCAGCAGTTGGGGGGGGGAAGAGACCCAGTACTTC.

The chain recombines TRBV4-2 with TRBJ1-2, with TRBD1 as a possible D gene (6 bases). This CDR3 has 14 amino acids. Germline CDR1 LGHNA, CDR2 YNFKEQ. Trimming took 4 bases from V and 7 from J, leaving 16 bases between them. The CDR3 here is CASSPVSGESGYTF. The CDR3 coding sequence is TGTGCCAGCAGCCCGGTCTCAGGGGAGAGTGGCTACACCTTC.

The genes are TRBV10-3 and TRBJ1-1; D is ambiguous. CDR1 is ENHRY and CDR2 is SYGVKD in the germline V gene. V dropped 10 bases and J dropped 1 base, with 10 bases sitting between them. The CDR3 has 12 amino acids. The CDR3 DNA reads TGTGCCACTGGGCTGGGGAACACTGAAGCTTTCTTT. Protein sequence: CATGLGNTEAFF.

The chain joins TRBV29-1 to TRBJ1-2; 7 nucleotides line up with TRBD1. This CDR3 spans 13 amino acids. V was clipped by 7 bases and J by 5 bases; unmatched bases: 10. Germline assignment: CDR1 SQVTM and CDR2 ANQGSEA. CDR3 protein: CSGGDSTFYGYTF. For the CDR3, the DNA is TGCAGCGGAGGGGACAGCACTTTTTATGGCTACACCTTC.

The genes are TRBV30 and TRBJ2-6; 9 bases are a match to TRBD1. The J segment lost 4 bases and the V segment lost 5 bases, leaving 3 bases of the junction unmatched. Germline CDR1 is GTSNPN and CDR2 is SVGIG (reference sequence). This CDR3 spans 14 amino acids. The CDR3 region is CAWSQGAGANVLTF. The CDR3 DNA follows: TGTGCCTGGTCACAGGGGGCAGGGGCCAACGTCCTGACTTTC.

The gene calls are TRBV4-1 and TRBJ1-3; a possible D gene is TRBD1 (6 bases). The CDR3 covers 18 residues. The germline gives CDR1 MGHRA, CDR2 YSYEKL. Trimming left V 4 bases short and J 0 bases short, with 19 bases between. This CDR3 is CASSPTGIIFLSGNTIYF. As DNA, the CDR3 is TGCGCCAGCAGCCCAACAGGGATAATCTTTCTCTCTGGAAACACCATATATTTT.

The DNA for the CDR3 is TGTGCCAGCAGCCCTGACACGAACTATGGCTACACCTTC. This codes for CASSPDTNYGYTF. The chain recombines TRBV7-2 with TRBJ1-2; the D is unclear. The germline V gene has CDR1 SGHTA and CDR2 FQGNSA. Between the trimmed V and J ends, which lost 5 bases and 2 bases, there was a span of 9 bases. This CDR3 comprises 13 residues.

This chain uses TRBV15 with TRBJ2-1; 10 bases are a match to TRBD2. The CDR3 extends over 18 amino acids. Looked up from germline, CDR1 is LNHNV and CDR2 is YYDKDF (reference sequence). V was pared by 0 bases and J by 4 bases, with 9 bases of the junction left unmatched. This CDR3 is CATSRDPGSGRGYNEQFF. DNA of the CDR3: TGTGCCACCAGCAGAGATCCGGGGAGCGGGAGGGGTTACAATGAGCAGTTCTTC.

The chain employs TRBV14 and TRBJ2-1, with D maybe TRBD2 (6 bases). The CDR3 has 14 amino acids. Germline CDR1 reads SGHDN; CDR2 reads FVKESK. The ends were cut back, 6 bases at V and 0 bases at J, with 9 bases in the middle. CDR3 amino acids: CASSRGSSYNEQFF. In DNA form, the CDR3 reads TGTGCCAGCAGTCGGGGGTCCTCCTACAATGAGCAGTTCTTC.

This clone was seen a single time. The chain couples TRBV28 to TRBJ2-3; D is ambiguous. Germline values: CDR1 MDHEN, CDR2 SYDVKM. This CDR3 has 11 residues. Trimming pared 2 bases from V and 5 bases from J, leaving 2 bases between. In DNA form, the CDR3 reads TGTGCCAGCAGTTTACAAGATACGCAGTATTTT. Translation gives CASSLQDTQYF.

The rearrangement uses TRBV7-9 and TRBJ2-6, with D possibly TRBD1 on 6 matching bases. The length of the CDR3 is 19 residues. The germline CDR1 and CDR2 sequences are SEHNR and FQNEAQ (reference sequence). V was trimmed by 5 bases and J by 1 base, leaving 21 bases between them. This CDR3 is CASSVTTQGGRSGANVLTF. CDR3 DNA sequence: TGTGCCAGCAGCGTTACGACACAGGGTGGCAGGTCTGGGGCCAACGTCCTGACTTTC.

Notes on this clone: At one end, the junction sequence differs from germline, possibly due to a read error. V is TRBV27 and J is TRBJ2-1; possible D gene TRBD2, 6 bases. This CDR3 comprises 12 residues. The V gene's germline CDR1 is MNHEY and CDR2 SMNVEV (reference sequence). The DNA of the CDR3 is TGTGCCAGCAGTTACCGGGAGAATGAGCGGTTCTTC. Its protein is CASSYRENERFF.